The T cell receptor (beta chain) under discussion was sequenced for a study of blood T cell repertoires in COVID-19. Study overall: Samples representing acute and convalescent COVID-19 were sourced from the United States, Italy and Spain. The analysed material was cDNA or gDNA that came from T cells, B-cell-depleted T cells, or PBMCs.

The authors' processing: Counts of nucleated cells, estimated from reference gene primer amplification, were obtained. Sequenced by immunoSEQ multiplex PCR; TCRdb stores in-frame clones only, minus some. That table furnishes V, J and clone size, whereas the DNA furnished D and trimming. The profile shows tens of thousands of clones, 75% to 95% of them singletons. Trimming removed 0 bases at V and 1 base at J, with 12 bases between. CDR3 length: 16 amino acids. The clonotype comes from a human donor with active COVID-19. The donor label of this sample is uncertain. The V gene is TRBV23-1, the J gene TRBJ1-1; D not certain. TRBV23-1 is placed among ORFs of uncertain function. Material: peripheral blood. This chain's CDR3 is CASSQSMRLRNTEAFF. CDR3 coding DNA: TGCGCCAGCAGTCAATCGATGCGACTCAGGAACACTGAAGCTTTCTTT.